The 12 T cell receptor beta chains below come from one sample, sequenced in a study of blood T cell repertoires in COVID-19. Libraries were prepared by immunoSEQ multiplex PCR; TCRdb keeps only in-frame clonotypes and omits some of them. The table includes about 44,000 clones, about 80% detected once. The sequenced sample consisted of peripheral blood. These receptors originate from a human donor in a cohort sampled during active COVID-19.

This chain uses TRBV3-1 (or the pseudogene TRBV3-2) with TRBJ2-7; 9 bases are shared with TRBD2. The V segment lost 4 bases and the J segment 7 bases; nucleotides outside the gene matches: 20. Germline CDR1 is LGHDT and CDR2 is YNNKEL (reference sequence). This CDR3 has 18 amino acids. The CDR3 sequence: CASSPRTSVGPFAGEQYF. The CDR3 bases are TGTGCCAGCAGCCCCCGGACTAGCGTTGGCCCTTTTGCTGGTGAGCAGTACTTC.

V is TRBV3-1 (or the pseudogene TRBV3-2) and J is TRBJ2-3, with a possible D match to TRBD2 (5 bases). Trimming took off 0 bases at V and 1 base at J, with 14 bases between the two ends. The CDR3 is made up of 17 amino acids. CDR1 and CDR2 from the germline V gene are LGHDT and YNNKEL (reference sequence). In DNA form, the CDR3 reads TGTGCCAGCAGCCAAGAGTTCGGAGGTATGGGCACAGATACGCAGTATTTT. Translating it yields CASSQEFGGMGTDTQYF.

The CDR3 DNA reads TGTGCCACCAGCAGAGATTTGGGGGGGTCTTACAATGAGCAGTTCTTC. It encodes CATSRDLGGSYNEQFF. V gene TRBV15 combines with J gene TRBJ2-1; 7 nucleotides agree with TRBD2. Per the germline V gene, CDR1 is LNHNV and CDR2 is YYDKDF (reference sequence). V lost 0 bases to trimming and J lost 4 bases; unmatched junction nucleotides: 6. The CDR3 has 16 residues. Full variable domain (remainder filled in from reference TRBV15 and TRBJ2-1): DAMVIQNPRYQVTQFGKPVTLSCSQTLNHNVMYWYQQKSSQAPKLLFHYYDKDFNNEADTPDNFQSRRPNTSFCFLDIRSPGLGDTAMYLCATSRDLGGSYNEQFFGPGTRLTVL.

The chain links TRBV12-3 or TRBV12-4 to TRBJ2-3; 9 bases are shared with TRBD2. The CDR3 runs to 12 residues. Unmatched junction bases numbered 10, after V lost 7 bases and J lost 14 bases. CDR3 amino acids: CASTQARGGLYF. CDR3 coding DNA: TGTGCCAGCACCCAAGCGCGGGGGGGCCTGTATTTT.

The V gene is TRBV7-2, the J gene TRBJ2-3; 9 bases map to TRBD2. V lost 0 bases to trimming and J lost 3 bases; unmatched junction nucleotides: 16. This CDR3 is 20 amino acids long. Per germline, CDR1 SGHTA and CDR2 FQGNSA. The CDR3 here is CASSLAPEGRGGRYTDTQYF. The CDR3 bases are TGTGCCAGCAGCTTAGCCCCGGAAGGGCGGGGGGGCCGGTATACAGATACGCAGTATTTT. The full variable domain, rest sourced from reference TRBV7-2 and TRBJ2-3, is GAGVSQSPSNKVTEKGKDVELRCDPISGHTALYWYRQSLGQGLEFLIYFQGNSAPDKSGLPSDRFSAERTGGSVSTLTIQRTQQEDSAVYLCASSLAPEGRGGRYTDTQYFGPGTRLTVL.

This chain joins TRBV6-2 or TRBV6-3 and TRBJ1-4; D call uncertain. This CDR3 is built from 15 residues. Trimming pared 5 bases from V and 0 bases from J, leaving 10 bases between. From germline, CDR1 is MNHEY and CDR2 SVGEGT. The CDR3 spells CASSHMGATNEKLFF. CDR3 nucleotides: TGTGCCAGCAGTCACATGGGAGCAACTAATGAAAAACTGTTTTTT.

The V gene is TRBV14, the J gene TRBJ2-1, with 7 bases fitting TRBD2. Germline V gene sequence: CDR1 SGHDN, CDR2 FVKESK. V lost 3 bases, J lost 4 bases, and 6 bases stayed unmatched. The CDR3 loop spans 15 amino acids. The CDR3 here is CASSQGGSLYNEQFF. CDR3 bases: TGTGCCAGCAGCCAGGGGGGGTCCCTTTACAATGAGCAGTTCTTC.

V and J are TRBV29-1 and TRBJ2-1; no clear D gene. With 1 base removed from V and 5 bases from J, the gap between germline ends came to 15 bases. Germline lookup yields CDR1 SQVTM and CDR2 ANQGSEA. The CDR3 covers 15 residues. CDR3 sequence: CSVEVRPQANNEQFF. The CDR3 DNA sequence: TGCAGCGTTGAAGTCCGCCCCCAGGCCAACAATGAGCAGTTCTTC.

This chain links TRBV5-1 with TRBJ2-4; tentatively, D is TRBD1 (5 bases). The CDR3 length is 13 residues. V lost 1 base and J lost 8, with 10 bases in between. Germline V CDR1 and CDR2: SGHRS, YFSETQ. CDR3 DNA sequence: TGCGCCAGCAGCTTGTCAGGGTCGGACATTCAGTACTTC. It yields the protein CASSLSGSDIQYF.

The chain recombines TRBV6-5 with TRBJ1-2, with D possibly matching TRBD1 (5 bases). V lost 2 bases and J 5 bases, leaving 9 bases between the germline ends. The CDR3 is 13 amino acids. CDR1 is MNHEY and CDR2 is SVGAGI in the germline V gene. The DNA of the CDR3 is TGTGCCAGCAGTTACGTGGCAGGGTATGGCTACACCTTC. Translating it yields CASSYVAGYGYTF.

The chain employs TRBV5-4 and TRBJ2-7, with 8 bases aligning to TRBD2. The CDR3 spans 14 residues. V gave up 0 bases and J gave up 4 bases; unmatched junction bases: 3. CDR1 is SGHNT and CDR2 is YYREEE in the germline V gene (reference sequence). CDR3 sequence reads: CASSLGRGGYEQYV. The CDR3 DNA reads TGTGCCAGCAGCTTGGGACGGGGGGGATACGAGCAGTACGTC.

V and J are TRBV10-3 and TRBJ2-1; D remains unclear. The germline CDR1 and CDR2 sequences are ENHRY and SYGVKD. The CDR3 runs to 15 residues. V lost 3 bases and J 5 bases, leaving 14 bases between the germline ends. CDR3 protein: CAISELIVSDNEQFF. DNA of the CDR3: TGTGCCATCAGTGAACTCATAGTATCCGACAATGAGCAGTTCTTC.